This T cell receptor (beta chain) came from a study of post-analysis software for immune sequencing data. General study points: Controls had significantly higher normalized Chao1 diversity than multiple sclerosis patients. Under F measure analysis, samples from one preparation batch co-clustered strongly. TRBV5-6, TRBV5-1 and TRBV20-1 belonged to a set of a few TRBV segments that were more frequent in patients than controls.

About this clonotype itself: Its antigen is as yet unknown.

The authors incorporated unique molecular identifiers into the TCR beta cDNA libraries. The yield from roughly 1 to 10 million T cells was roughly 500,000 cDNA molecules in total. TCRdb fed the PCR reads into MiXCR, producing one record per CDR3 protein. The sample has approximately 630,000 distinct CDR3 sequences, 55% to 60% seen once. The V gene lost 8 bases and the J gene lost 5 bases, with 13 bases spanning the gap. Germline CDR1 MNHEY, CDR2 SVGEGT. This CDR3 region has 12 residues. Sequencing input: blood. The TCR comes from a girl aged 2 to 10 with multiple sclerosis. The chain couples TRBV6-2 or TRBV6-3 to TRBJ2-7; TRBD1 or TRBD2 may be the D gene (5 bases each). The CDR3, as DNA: TGTGCCAGCCTCGGGGCCGGGAACGAGCAGTACTTC. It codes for CASLGAGNEQYF.